The 25 T cell receptor beta chains in this list originate from one sample, sequenced in a study of cytomegalovirus exposure and HLA in healthy donors. With 60 Vbeta and 13 Jbeta primers, the PCR was carried out. TCRdb's copy holds only in-frame clones and misses some; the assay was immunoSEQ multiplex PCR. The sample includes 75,000 to 95,000 clones, around 66% seen only once; the top ten take 3% to 5%. The sequencing input was PBMCs. The receptor set was obtained from a man younger than 45 in good health and CMV-seronegative.

In this sample, this clone turned up a few times. V is TRBV7-3 and J is TRBJ2-3; TRBD2 agrees at 10 bases. Germline V gene sequence: CDR1 SGHTA, CDR2 FQGTGA. V gave up 3 bases and J gave up 1 base; unmatched junction bases: 1. There are 15 residues in the CDR3. CDR3 DNA: TGTGCCAGCAGCTTGGGGACTAGCGGCACAGATACGCAGTATTTT. Protein sequence: CASSLGTSGTDTQYF.

The chain combines TRBV19 with TRBJ2-5; 13 nucleotides agree with TRBD2. Germline CDR1 reads LNHDA; CDR2 reads SQIVND (reference sequence). The CDR3 totals 18 residues. V was clipped by 6 bases and J by 4 bases; unmatched bases: 14. The DNA of the CDR3 is TGTGCCAGTAGCACGACTAGCGGGGGGCGTCGGGGGAGAGAGACCCAGTACTTC. Encoded protein: CASSTTSGGRRGRETQYF.

This clone showed up just a few times. The gene calls are TRBV29-1 and TRBJ1-4, with D perhaps TRBD1 (5 bases). CDR1 SQVTM and CDR2 ANQGSEA come from the germline V gene. V was pared by 4 bases and J by 7 bases, with 10 bases between. This CDR3 contains 12 residues. CDR3 sequence reads: CSVAGIAEKLFF. CDR3 nucleotide sequence: TGCAGCGTTGCAGGGATTGCTGAAAAACTGTTTTTT.

This clone was seen a few times. J is TRBJ1-5 and V is TRBV4-2; tentative D call: TRBD1 (5 bases). Germline lookup yields CDR1 LGHNA and CDR2 YNFKEQ. V was shortened by 0 bases and J by 5 bases, with 8 bases between the two germline ends. The CDR3 loop spans 14 amino acids. CDR3 sequence reads: CASSQDLGDQPQHF. The CDR3 coding sequence is TGTGCCAGCAGCCAAGACCTAGGGGATCAGCCCCAGCATTTT.

The rearrangement uses TRBV10-3 and TRBJ2-3; D is possibly TRBD2 (5 bases). Trimming pared 0 bases from V and 2 bases from J, leaving 6 bases between. This CDR3 has 14 amino acids. In germline, CDR1 is ENHRY, CDR2 SYGVKD. As DNA, the CDR3 is TGTGCCATCAGTGAGTCGAGGGACACAGATACGCAGTATTTT. This translates into CAISESRDTDTQYF.

The rearrangement joins TRBV7-9 to TRBJ2-1, with unresolved D. Germline V lookup: CDR1 SEHNR, CDR2 FQNEAQ (reference sequence). This CDR3 region has 11 residues. V was trimmed by 7 bases and J by 5 bases, leaving 6 bases between them. Here the CDR3 DNA reads TGTGCCAGCACCCAAAACAATGAGCAGTTCTTC. Translated, it gives CASTQNNEQFF.

This clone was detected only a few times. This CDR3 is CASSDQAGDYEQYF. The DNA of the CDR3 is TGTGCCAGTAGCGATCAGGCGGGGGACTACGAGCAGTACTTC. J is TRBJ2-7 and V is TRBV19, with 7 bases that match TRBD2. CDR3 length: 14 residues. The V gene's germline CDR1 is LNHDA and CDR2 SQIVND (reference sequence). J was trimmed by 3 bases and V by 6 bases; bases with no gene match: 8.

This clone was seen a few times. The V call is TRBV7-3, the J call TRBJ2-1; TRBD2 agrees at 11 bases. CDR3 length: 15 amino acids. Germline CDR1 is SGHTA and CDR2 is FQGTGA. Trimming at V came to 3 bases and at J to 3 bases, leaving 1 base not matched to a gene. The CDR3, as DNA: TGTGCCAGCAGCTTGACTAGCGGGAACTACAATGAGCAGTTCTTC. This translates into CASSLTSGNYNEQFF. The full variable domain, completed using reference TRBV7-3 and TRBJ2-1, is GAGVSQTPSNKVTEKGKYVELRCDPISGHTALYWYRQSLGQGPEFLIYFQGTGAADDSGLPNDRFFAVRPEGSVSTLKIQRTERGDSAVYLCASSLTSGNYNEQFFGPGTRLTVL.

The gene calls are TRBV6-6 and TRBJ2-3, with 7 positions matching TRBD2. The CDR3 is made up of 14 amino acids. V lost 7 bases, J lost 6 bases, and 10 bases stayed unmatched. CDR1 MNHNY and CDR2 SVGAGI come from the germline V gene (reference sequence). CDR3 sequence reads: CASIASWGGDTQYF. The CDR3 DNA follows: TGTGCCAGCATAGCTAGTTGGGGAGGGGATACGCAGTATTTT.

The chain is built from TRBV2 and TRBJ1-3; 7 bases align to TRBD1. CDR1 and CDR2 (germline): SNHLY, FYNNEI. There are 14 residues in the CDR3. Unmatched junction bases numbered 5, after V lost 4 bases and J lost 5 bases. CDR3 amino acids: CASSADRARNTIYF. The CDR3 DNA follows: TGTGCCAGCAGTGCAGACAGGGCCCGAAACACCATATATTTT.

This clone came up once. The chain uses TRBV5-4 and TRBJ2-5; TRBD2 matches 10 bases. CDR3 length: 15 amino acids. Germline-derived CDR1 and CDR2 are SGHNT and YYREEE (reference sequence). The V and J ends lost 0 bases and 1 base, in that order; junction bases with no gene match: 0. CDR3 region: CASSLGLAGQETQYF. As DNA, the CDR3 is TGTGCCAGCAGCTTGGGACTAGCGGGCCAAGAGACCCAGTACTTC.

The rearrangement links TRBV5-1 to TRBJ1-2; D might be TRBD1 (5 bases). CDR1 and CDR2 from the germline V gene are SGHRS and YFSETQ. The ends were cut back, 2 bases at V and 5 bases at J, with 16 bases in the middle. The CDR3 is made up of 15 amino acids. The CDR3 protein is CASSLRDSRDYGYTF. As DNA, the CDR3 is TGCGCCAGCAGCTTACGCGATTCCAGGGATTATGGCTACACCTTC.

The genes are TRBV27 and TRBJ2-2; 10 bases map to TRBD2. The CDR3 extends over 18 amino acids. The trim removed 8 bases at V and 4 bases at J, leaving 16 bases unmatched. Germline values: CDR1 MNHEY, CDR2 SMNVEV (reference sequence). CDR3 DNA: TGTGCCAGCGGTAGGGACGGAGGGACTAGCGTGGGCACCGGGGAGCTGTTTTTT. Its protein is CASGRDGGTSVGTGELFF.

The gene calls are TRBV5-4 and TRBJ1-6, with TRBD1 matching 7 bases. Germline CDR1 and CDR2: SGHNT and YYREEE (reference sequence). This CDR3 has 14 amino acids. The V segment lost 2 bases and the J segment 10 bases; nucleotides outside the gene matches: 6. CDR3: CASSLNRGGSPLHF. CDR3 coding DNA: TGTGCCAGCAGCTTAAACAGGGGAGGCTCACCCCTCCACTTT.

This clone was observed a handful of times. The genes are TRBV29-1 and TRBJ2-7; maybe TRBD1 (6 bases). The CDR3 has 14 amino acids. Germline loops: CDR1 SQVTM, CDR2 ANQGSEA. V shed 4 bases and J shed 4 bases, with 17 bases lying between them. The CDR3 DNA sequence: TGCAGCGTTGGGGCCGGGACAAGGTCTTACGAGCAGTACTTC. Translating gives CSVGAGTRSYEQYF.

The rearrangement links TRBV4-1 to TRBJ2-1; possibly TRBD2 for D (6 bases). The germline CDR1 and CDR2 sequences are MGHRA and YSYEKL. The CDR3 runs 20 residues. The V and J ends lost 3 bases and 0 bases respectively, with 24 bases between them. The CDR3 reads CASSHATPPGLLHSYNEQFF. In DNA, the CDR3 is TGCGCCAGCAGCCACGCCACTCCCCCGGGACTCCTTCACTCCTACAATGAGCAGTTCTTC.

This clone was seen more than once but under ten times. CDR3 in amino acids: CASSILGTSGGKNEQFF. Here the CDR3 DNA reads TGTGCCAGTAGTATTCTGGGGACTAGCGGGGGGAAAAATGAGCAGTTCTTC. V is TRBV19 and J is TRBJ2-1, with 15 nucleotides matching TRBD2. The germline gives CDR1 LNHDA, CDR2 SQIVND (reference sequence). The CDR3 has 17 amino acids. V was clipped by 3 bases and J by 7 bases; unmatched bases: 7.

The chain uses TRBV6-5 and TRBJ2-7; D not resolved. V lost 4 bases and J lost 3, with 13 bases in between. The CDR3 has 14 amino acids. Germline CDR1 and CDR2: MNHEY and SVGAGI. CDR3 protein: CASSLGRLDYEQYF. DNA for the CDR3: TGTGCCAGCAGTTTGGGCCGGCTCGACTACGAGCAGTACTTC.

This clone has just one count. V and J are TRBV9 and TRBJ1-4; 7 bases agree with TRBD1. Trimming took 4 bases from V and 7 from J; bases not matched to a gene: 13. This CDR3 has 16 residues. Germline assignment: CDR1 SGDLS and CDR2 YYNGEE. In DNA form, the CDR3 reads TGTGCCAGCAGCCCTCGTCGCTCAGGACAGGTTGAAAAACTGTTTTTT. It is translated as CASSPRRSGQVEKLFF.

J is TRBJ2-7 and V is TRBV18; possibly TRBD1 for D (6 bases). The germline V gene has CDR1 KGHSH and CDR2 LQKENI. The CDR3 contains 14 residues. The V gene lost 2 bases and the J gene lost 3 bases, with 11 bases spanning the gap. In DNA, the CDR3 is TGTGCCAGCTCACCAAGGGGGAGTGTCTACGAGCAGTACTTC. Translated, it gives CASSPRGSVYEQYF.

The chain combines TRBV4-3 with TRBJ2-5; 8 positions match TRBD2. Losses at the gene ends were 0 bases for V and 4 bases for J; bases not matched to a gene: 10. CDR3 length equals 17 residues. Germline V lookup: CDR1 LGHNA, CDR2 YSLEER. In DNA form, the CDR3 reads TGCGCCAGCAGCCAAGATCGGCCCGGGACTAGATCAGAGACCCAGTACTTC. This codes for CASSQDRPGTRSETQYF.

The chain employs TRBV7-9 and TRBJ2-2, with 12 positions matching TRBD1. The CDR3 totals 15 residues. CDR1 is SEHNR, CDR2 FQNEAQ, per germline (reference sequence). V lost 6 bases to trimming and J lost 7 bases; unmatched junction nucleotides: 6. The CDR3, as DNA: TGTGCCAGCAGAGACCGGGACAGGGGGCTCGGGGAGCTGTTTTTT. Translation: CASRDRDRGLGELFF.

This chain joins TRBV27 and TRBJ2-3; 8 bases align to TRBD2. Trimming cost V 5 bases and J 4 bases; bases outside gene matches: 8. The CDR3 covers 15 residues. Germline CDR1 and CDR2: MNHEY and SMNVEV (reference sequence). The CDR3 spells CASSRRGGFADTQYF. The CDR3 region has the DNA TGTGCCAGCAGTCGCCGGGGGGGCTTTGCAGATACGCAGTATTTT.

The chain employs TRBV19 and TRBJ2-7; 12 positions match TRBD2. The J segment lost 2 bases and the V segment lost 5 bases, leaving 7 bases of the junction unmatched. The length of the CDR3 is 16 residues. The V gene's germline CDR1 is LNHDA and CDR2 SQIVND (reference sequence). This CDR3 is CASSAASGGGTYEQYF. The CDR3 DNA reads as TGTGCCAGTAGTGCCGCTAGCGGGGGGGGTACCTACGAGCAGTACTTC.

The chain carries TRBV2 and TRBJ2-2, with a tentative D call TRBD1 (5 bases). Trimming cost V 3 bases and J 5 bases, with 13 bases left between them. The germline gives CDR1 SNHLY, CDR2 FYNNEI. This CDR3 region has 15 residues. The CDR3: CASSEGQGITGELFF. In DNA form, the CDR3 reads TGTGCCAGCAGTGAGGGGCAGGGTATTACCGGGGAGCTGTTTTTT.